This TCR beta chain was obtained from a study of shared T cell receptors in the human thymus (dated by TCRdb to the early 2020s). For the wider study: The study examined how self-reactive, shared T-cell receptor alpha chains are generated in the human thymus.

Receptor amplification or capture employed the immunoSEQ multiplex PCR assay. In its TCRdb copy, this immuneACCESS table keeps in-frame sequences only and misses some clones. Where compared with another copy, unresolved V genes explain less than half of these, and the others have no known cause. In this sample the table shows 450,000 to 650,000 clones, around 78% of which occur a single time. The ten largest clones represent roughly 0.013% of the sample. Counted from cysteine to phenylalanine, this CDR3 has 13 amino acids. The kept DNA is CDR3 alone, 39 bases in frame from the first base. The germline V gene provides CDR1 SGHVS and CDR2 FQNEAQ. The V end loses 3 bases and the J end loses 0 bases, and a stretch of 5 bases separates them. Comments on this clone: No antigen is known for it. No qualities accompany the bases; no much larger clone lies one base away.

These data also featured in a second study, about human thymus T cells. From the second report: Donors were immunologically healthy infants undergoing open corrective cardiac surgery for congenital heart defects in Finland. The thymus tissue came from surgical resects taken out during corrective cardiac surgery. Usage of V and J gene segments appeared to be biased in both the thymic and the peripheral blood repertoires. According to the related research, thymic TCR repertoires were highly overlapping among unrelated individuals. The study characterized TCR alpha and beta repertoires from about 8 infant thymus samples and a few related peripheral blood samples. The infant donors were about 6 to 250 days old, and the cohort included several males and a couple of females. Thymocytes were mechanically released from the tissue and were stored as pellets of roughly 9-31 million cells at -70 degrees C. A QIAsymphony instrument was used to extract genomic DNA from frozen cell pellets. TCRB and TCRAD loci were amplified from a standardized quantity of quality-controlled genomic DNA using the immunoSEQ multiplex PCR assay. The amplicons spanned the V(D)J region and were long enough to cover the CDR3 and allow V and J genes to be identified. Through the commercial immunoSEQ service, the amplicons were sequenced on an Illumina platform. Primer bias and sequencing errors were corrected as previously described, and TCRAD and TCRB were defined on the basis of the IMGT database. Repertoires were analysed with immunoSEQ Analyzer 3.0 and VDJTools, covering basic statistics, V/J segment usage, diversity estimates, rarefaction and pairwise overlap. To estimate diversity, the Chao1, ChaoE, Efron-Thisted, Shannon and inverse Simpson indices were applied, and diversity was also estimated on datasets down-sampled to the smallest sample. Repertoire overlap used strict matching of CDR3 nucleotide sequence, V gene and J gene, with Jaccard-based multidimensional scaling clustering. On average, thymus samples yielded some 810,000 unique TCRB clonotypes, whereas blood samples yielded some 85,000.

The source is a boy younger than two with a congenital heart defect. Donor details come from another sample of the same person, matched by shared clones. Recombination connected TRBV7-8 to TRBJ1-1, with the D gene too uncertain to name. Sequencing was carried out using thymocytes. At the DNA level, the sequence is TGTGCCAGCAGCTTCCCATTGAACACTGAAGCTTTCTTT. Translated, this is CASSFPLNTEAFF.